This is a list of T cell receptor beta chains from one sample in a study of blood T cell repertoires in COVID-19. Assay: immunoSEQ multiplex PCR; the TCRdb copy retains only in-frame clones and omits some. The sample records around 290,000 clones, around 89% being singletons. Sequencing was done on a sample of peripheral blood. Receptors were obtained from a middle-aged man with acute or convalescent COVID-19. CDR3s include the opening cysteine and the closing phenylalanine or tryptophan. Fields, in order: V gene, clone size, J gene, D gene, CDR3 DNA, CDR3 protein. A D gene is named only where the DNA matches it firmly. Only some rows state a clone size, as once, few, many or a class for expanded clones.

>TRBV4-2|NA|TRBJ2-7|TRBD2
TGTGCCAGCAGCCCAGCGGGGGGGCAGTTGGAGCAGTACTTC
CASSPAGGQLEQYF
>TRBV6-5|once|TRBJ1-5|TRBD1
TGTGCCAGCAGTCAACAGGGGTCGAGCAATCAGCCCCAGCATTTT
CASSQQGSSNQPQHF
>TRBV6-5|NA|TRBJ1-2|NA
TGTGCCAGCAGTTGGGGGGGGCCCTATGGCTACACCTTC
CASSWGGPYGYTF
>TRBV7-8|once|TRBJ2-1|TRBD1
TGTGCCAGCAGCTTAGGAGGCAGGGGGTCCTACAATGAGCAGTTCTTC
CASSLGGRGSYNEQFF
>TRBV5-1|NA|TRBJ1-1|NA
TGCGCCAGCAGCCTACAGGGCTCCCCTACTAACACTGAAGCTTTCTTT
CASSLQGSPTNTEAFF
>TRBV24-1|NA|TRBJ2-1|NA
TGTGCCACCAGTGATCCTCATGGATCCGGGAGTGAGCAGTTCTTC
CATSDPHGSGSEQFF
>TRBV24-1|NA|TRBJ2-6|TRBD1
TGTGCCACCAGTGATGGCTACGGGACAGGGTCCCTCTCTGGGGCCAACGTCCTGACTTTC
CATSDGYGTGSLSGANVLTF
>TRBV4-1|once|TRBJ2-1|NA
TGCGCCAGCAGCCAAGTCGGCCAGGGCGATGAGCAGTTCTTC
CASSQVGQGDEQFF
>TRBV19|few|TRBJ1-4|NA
TGTGCCAGCCACGACAGGTCTCTCTATGAAAAACTGTTTTTT
CASHDRSLYEKLFF
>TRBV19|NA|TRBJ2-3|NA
TGTGCCAGTAGTCGCCGCGGGACGGTTCCAACAGATACGCAGTATTTT
CASSRRGTVPTDTQYF
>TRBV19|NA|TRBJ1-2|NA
TGTGCCAGCTCGAGAAACTATGGCTACACCTTC
CASSRNYGYTF
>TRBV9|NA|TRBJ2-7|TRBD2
TGTGCCAGCAGTCCTGGGACTAGCGGGGCAATCGAGCAGTACTTC
CASSPGTSGAIEQYF
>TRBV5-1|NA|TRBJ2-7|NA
TGCGCCAGCAGCTTGGCAGGGTTTGAATACGAGCAGTACTTC
CASSLAGFEYEQYF
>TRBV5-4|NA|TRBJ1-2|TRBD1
TGTGCCAGCAGCTTGGCCGGACAGGGCTCGATGGGCTACACCTTC
CASSLAGQGSMGYTF
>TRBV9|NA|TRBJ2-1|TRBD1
TGTGCCAGCAGGAGGACAGGGAGCTCCTACAATGAGCAGTTCTTC
CASRRTGSSYNEQFF
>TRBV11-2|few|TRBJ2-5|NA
TGTGCCAGCAGTCTCACCGAGGGATTCCAGTACTTC
CASSLTEGFQYF
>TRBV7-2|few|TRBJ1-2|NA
TGTGCCAGCAGCTTAATGACGACAGTTAATGGCTACACCTTC
CASSLMTTVNGYTF
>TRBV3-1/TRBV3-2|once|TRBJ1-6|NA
TGTGCCAGCAGCCGGGGACACGCAGATTATTCACCCCTCCACTTT
CASSRGHADYSPLHF
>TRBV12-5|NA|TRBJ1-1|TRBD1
TGTGCTAGTGGTTCCCAGGGGGCGTGGACTGAAGCTTTCTTT
CASGSQGAWTEAFF
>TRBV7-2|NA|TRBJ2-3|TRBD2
TGTGCCAGCAGCTTTATCTTAGCGGGGGAATATACGCAGTATTTT
CASSFILAGEYTQYF
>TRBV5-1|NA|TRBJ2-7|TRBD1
TGCGCCAGCAGCTTTACAGGGGACGAGCAGTACTTC
CASSFTGDEQYF
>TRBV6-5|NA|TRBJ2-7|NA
TGTGCCAGCAGTTACTCCCGCTGGGGGCGCGAGCAGTACTTC
CASSYSRWGREQYF
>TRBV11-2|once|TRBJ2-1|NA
TGTGCCAGCAGCTCTTGGACCGGGGAGTTCTTC
CASSSWTGEFF
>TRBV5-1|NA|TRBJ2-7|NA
TGCGCCAGCAGCTTGGACAGGGCCCCCTCCTACGAGCAGTACTTC
CASSLDRAPSYEQYF
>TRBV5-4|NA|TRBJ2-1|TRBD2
TGTGCCAGCAGCCAGAGCGGGGGGATATATGAGCAGTTCTTC
CASSQSGGIYEQFF
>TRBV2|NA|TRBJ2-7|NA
TGTGCCAGCAGTGAACAGGGGAGTGGAGACGAGCAGTACTTC
CASSEQGSGDEQYF
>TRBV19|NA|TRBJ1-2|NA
TGTGCCAGTAGTCGGACAACCCAGAGGTATGGCTACACCTTC
CASSRTTQRYGYTF
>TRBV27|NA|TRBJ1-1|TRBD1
TGTGCCAGCAGTCGCCGGGACAGGGGCACTGAAGCTTTCTTT
CASSRRDRGTEAFF
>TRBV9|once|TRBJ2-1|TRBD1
TGTGCCAGCAGCGCGGGGACAGGCGCTGAGCAGTTCTTC
CASSAGTGAEQFF
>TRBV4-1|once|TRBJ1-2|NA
TGCGCCAGCAGCCTGATCTATCTTCCTATGGGACACCCGTCTGGCTACACCTTC
CASSLIYLPMGHPSGYTF
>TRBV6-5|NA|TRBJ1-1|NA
TGTGCCAGCACCAGAGGTTCAAGAGCTTTCTTT
CASTRGSRAFF
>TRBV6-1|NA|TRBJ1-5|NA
TGTGCCAGCAGTGATCGCCGATTGGGAGGGGGGAACAATCAGCCCCAGCATTTT
CASSDRRLGGGNNQPQHF
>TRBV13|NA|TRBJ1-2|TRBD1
TGTGCCAGCAGCTCTCAAACAGGGGACCAATATGGCTACACCTTC
CASSSQTGDQYGYTF
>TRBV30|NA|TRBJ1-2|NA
TGTGCCTGGAGCCTTAACTATGGCTACACCTTC
CAWSLNYGYTF
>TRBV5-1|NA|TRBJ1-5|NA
TGCGCCAGCAGCCTACAGGGAGGCAATCAGCCCCAGCATTTT
CASSLQGGNQPQHF
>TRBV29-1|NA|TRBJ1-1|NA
TGCAGCGTCGCAACAGGGCGCACTGAAGCTTTCTTT
CSVATGRTEAFF
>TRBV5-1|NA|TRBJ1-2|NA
TGCGCCAGCAGCCCCGGGACACAAAGCTATGGCTACACCTTC
CASSPGTQSYGYTF
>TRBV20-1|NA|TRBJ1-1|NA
TGCAGTGCCCCGGGAGCTTTCTTT
CSAPGAFF
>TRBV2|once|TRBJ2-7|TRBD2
TGTGCCAGCTCTCGAGAGCGGGGGGTAGCCTACGAGCAGTACTTC
CASSRERGVAYEQYF
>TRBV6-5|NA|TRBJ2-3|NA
TGTGCCAGCAGTACCGACGGAGGACGCGATACGCAGTATTTT
CASSTDGGRDTQYF
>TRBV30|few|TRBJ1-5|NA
TGTGCCTGGAGTGTACGGGGGAGTCGCAATCAGCCCCAGCATTTT
CAWSVRGSRNQPQHF
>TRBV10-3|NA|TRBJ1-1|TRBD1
TGTGCCACCACAGGGGGCCTTGAAGCTTTCTTT
CATTGGLEAFF
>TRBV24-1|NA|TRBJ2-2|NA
TGTGCCACCAGTGAACACTTTACAGAACAGAACACCGGGGAGCTGTTTTTT
CATSEHFTEQNTGELFF
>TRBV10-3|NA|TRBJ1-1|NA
TGTGCCATCAGGGGACACCCTGAGGCTGAAGCTTTCTTT
CAIRGHPEAEAFF
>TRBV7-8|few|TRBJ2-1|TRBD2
TGTGCCAGTCGGCTAGCGGGCGCTTCCTACAATGAGCAGTTCTTC
CASRLAGASYNEQFF
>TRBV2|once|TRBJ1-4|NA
TGTGCCAGCAACGGGGGAATTAGGGAAAAACTGTTTTTT
CASNGGIREKLFF
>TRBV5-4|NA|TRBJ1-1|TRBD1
TGTGCCAGCAGCTTGACAGGGGCTTTGAACACTGAAGCTTTCTTT
CASSLTGALNTEAFF
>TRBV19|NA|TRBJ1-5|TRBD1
TGTGCCAGTAGTATTAAACCGGGACAGGTGGGAGGTAATCAGCCCCAGCATTTT
CASSIKPGQVGGNQPQHF
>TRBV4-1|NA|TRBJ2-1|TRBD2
TGCGCCAGCAGCCCCTCGACTAGCGGGTACAATGAGCAGTTCTTC
CASSPSTSGYNEQFF
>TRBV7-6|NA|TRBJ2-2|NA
TGTGCCAGCAGCTTAACGGGGACCGGGGAGCTGTTTTTT
CASSLTGTGELFF
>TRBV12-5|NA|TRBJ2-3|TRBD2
TGTGCTAGTCACAGGCGGGGGGTCGGCACAGATACGCAGTATTTT
CASHRRGVGTDTQYF
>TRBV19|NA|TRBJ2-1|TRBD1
TGTGCCAGTAGTGTCACCGGGACAGGGGGCTTCAATGAGCAGTTCTTC
CASSVTGTGGFNEQFF
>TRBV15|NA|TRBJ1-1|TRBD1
TGTGCCACCAGCGGGGGACAGGGTTGGAACACTGAAGCTTTCTTT
CATSGGQGWNTEAFF
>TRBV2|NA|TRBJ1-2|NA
TGTGCCAGCAGTGTCGGACGGGGGAACTATGGCTACACCTTC
CASSVGRGNYGYTF
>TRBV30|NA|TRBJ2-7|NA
TGTGCCTGGAGTGTCGTCCCCGGAGCCGAGCAGTACTTC
CAWSVVPGAEQYF
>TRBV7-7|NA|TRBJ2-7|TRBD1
TGTGCCAGCAGCCAATCCGGGACAGGCAACGAGCAGTACTTC
CASSQSGTGNEQYF